This T cell receptor (beta chain) appears in the sequencing data of a study of response to subunit inactivated influenza vaccine. The CDR3 totals 18 residues. The germline V and J ends were trimmed by 6 bases and 1 base, with 23 bases remaining between them. MiXCR was run by TCRdb on the RT-PCR reads, yielding one entry per CDR3 protein. The profile shows about 520,000 distinct CDR3 sequences, around 25% of them singletons. Study results and caveats: With each seasonal influenza vaccination, the authors suggested, few new T cells are recruited.

In regard to this clonotype: As yet, its antigen is unknown.

The starting material was CD4+ T cells sorted from PBMCs, obtained around 5 days after vaccination. The chain recombines TRBV12-3 or TRBV12-4 with TRBJ2-3; either TRBD1 or TRBD2 may supply D (5 bases each). The TCR comes from a middle-aged man who received an inactivated influenza vaccine. CDR3 in amino acids: CASSPRGFGGGGTDTQYF. In DNA form, the CDR3 reads TGTGCCAGCAGCCCCCGTGGATTTGGTGGGGGAGGCACAGATACGCAGTATTTT.